The T cell receptor beta chain described here comes from a study of spatial heterogeneity in lung cancer. This clonotype was counted only a few times. Its specificity is not known. Described time point: blood at routine non-recurrence follow-up after resection. Whole RNA was taken from tumor, nontumor lung or frozen PBMC; it was then sequenced unsorted. The V gene lost 1 base and the J gene lost 6 bases, with 13 bases spanning the gap. This CDR3 has 14 amino acids. Germline V gives CDR1 SGHRS, CDR2 YFSETQ. Regarding the study as a whole: Tumor TCRs that were ubiquitous and expanded showed up in blood more at resection than follow-up.

Each CDR3 protein gets one entry after TCRdb re-called the 5' RACE reads with MiXCR. The data show fewer than 60,000 distinct CDR3 sequences, more than 6.5% seen once. The chain links TRBV5-1 to TRBJ1-2; D ambiguous. Sequenced material: PBMCs, taken at follow-up. This clonotype was sampled from a female donor with early-stage non-small cell lung cancer. For the CDR3, the DNA is TGCGCCAGCAGCTTGTTACACCCCGAGGATGGCTACACCTTC. Translated: CASSLLHPEDGYTF.